This entry describes one T cell receptor (beta chain). Its antigen is still unknown. This sample is drawn from a study of blood T cells in healthy people across ages. Study-level findings and limits: Roughly linear declines in TCR beta diversity per million T cells occurred with age.

The second PCR ran roughly 7 to 12 cycles with a sample-barcoded 5' primer and J-beta primers. TCRdb passed the 5' RACE reads through MiXCR, listing each CDR3 protein once. The table records hundreds of thousands of distinct CDR3 sequences, 29% of them present only once. The CDR3 length is 13 residues. Germline V gene sequence: CDR1 MNHNS, CDR2 SASEGT. V shed 11 bases and J 6 bases; nucleotides not matched to a gene: 8. This chain links TRBV6-1 with TRBJ2-2; 8 nucleotides match TRBD1. This sequence was found in a woman of 80 years or more in good health. Sequencing was performed on blood. DNA of the CDR3: TGTGCCGGTCGGGACAGGTTCCCCGGGGAGCTGTTTTTT. Protein: CAGRDRFPGELFF.